This T cell receptor beta chain was observed in a study of T cell changes during pregnancy in multiple sclerosis. Trimming pared 0 bases from V and 0 bases from J, leaving 10 bases between. Germline V gene lookup returns CDR1 SGHNT and CDR2 YYREEE (reference sequence). The CDR3 is 16 amino acids. Data came from immunoSEQ multiplex PCR; TCRdb stores just in-frame clones and leaves some out. The data hold 22,000 or so clones, with approximately 95% observed a single time. Sample: CD8+ T cells from peripheral blood mononuclear cells, taken in the third trimester of pregnancy. The sequence was obtained from a female donor with multiple sclerosis, enrolled in a pregnancy study. The chain uses TRBV5-4 and TRBJ1-5; no reliable D call. In DNA, the CDR3 is TGTGCCAGCAGCTTGGACAGATACACTAGCAATCAGCCCCAGCATTTT. Protein product: CASSLDRYTSNQPQHF.